What follows is one T cell receptor (beta chain) and its context. Antigen unknown. This sample is drawn from a study of T cell responses to AZD1222 COVID-19 vaccine. The wider study: Pooling of second doses given at about 4 or about 12 weeks was done.

The repertoire was sequenced with immunoSEQ multiplex PCR; TCRdb's copy has only in-frame clones and lacks some. The sample carries approximately 150,000 clones, 75% to 95% recorded once. The CDR3 extends over 17 amino acids. Germline V gene sequence: CDR1 MGHRA, CDR2 YSYEKL. V lost 2 bases, J lost 1 base, and 18 bases lay in between. Study-level findings and limits: Spike was spanned by vaccine-associated CD4 TCRs, with dominance at 160-218 and 743-854.

The clonotype comes from an adult in good health. Sequencing was performed on peripheral blood, taken on day 0 of AZD1222 vaccination. V gene TRBV4-1 combines with J gene TRBJ2-7; D is uncertain. The CDR3: CASSQTDARIISYEQYF. CDR3 sequence (DNA): TGCGCCAGCAGCCAAACTGACGCGAGGATTATTTCCTACGAGCAGTACTTC.